Below are 20 T cell receptor beta chains sequenced from a single sample in a study of beta chain features in type 1 diabetes. Their recognized antigens are unknown. Expressed TCRB transcripts were sequenced after all isolated RNA was converted to cDNA. TCRdb's copy holds only in-frame clones and misses some; the assay was immunoSEQ multiplex PCR. The sample holds roughly 100,000 clones, approximately 30% seen once. Study-wide findings and caveats: For Type 1 diabetes patients, all four CD4+ subsets carried TCRB CDR3s that were moderately but significantly shorter.

Sequenced material: central memory CD4+ T cells from blood. All receptors come from a woman aged 18-29 years with type 1 diabetes.

This clone was seen a few times. This CDR3 reads CASSEGNVGRQYF. The CDR3 nucleotides are TGTGCCAGCAGCGAGGGGAATGTCGGGAGGCAATACTTC. The chain joins TRBV9 to TRBJ2-5; 7 bases line up with TRBD2. CDR1 and CDR2 (germline): SGDLS, YYNGEE. The V segment lost 3 bases and the J segment 14 bases; nucleotides outside the gene matches: 13. This CDR3 spans 13 amino acids.

V gene TRBV5-1 combines with J gene TRBJ2-7, with 7 bases lining up with TRBD2. V was clipped by 0 bases and J by 5 bases; unmatched bases: 5. The CDR3 has 14 amino acids. Per the germline V gene, CDR1 is SGHRS and CDR2 is YFSETQ. The CDR3 protein is CASSLEAGEDEQYF. In nucleotides, the CDR3 is TGCGCCAGCAGCTTGGAGGCGGGAGAGGACGAGCAGTACTTC.

In this sample, this clone turned up a few times. This rearrangement joins TRBV7-2 to TRBJ2-1, with a weak D call TRBD2 (6 bases). The V end lost 5 bases, the J end lost 7 bases, and 18 bases lay between the germline ends. Germline CDR1 SGHTA, CDR2 FQGNSA. The CDR3 is 15 amino acids. This chain's CDR3 is CASSPLLAIGNEQFF. In nucleotides, the CDR3 is TGTGCCAGCAGCCCCCTGCTAGCGATTGGAAATGAGCAGTTCTTC.

This clone was seen a handful of times. V usage is TRBV5-1 and J usage is TRBJ2-1; TRBD2 aligns across 9 bases. This CDR3 is 15 amino acids long. Germline-derived CDR1 and CDR2 are SGHRS and YFSETQ. With 0 bases clipped from V and 4 bases from J, the junction kept 2 bases outside the gene matches. The CDR3 region has the DNA TGCGCCAGCAGCTTGGGGACTAGCGATTACAATGAGCAGTTCTTC. Residues: CASSLGTSDYNEQFF.

The V and J genes are TRBV7-2 and TRBJ2-5, with 9 bases fitting TRBD2. Trimming removed 3 bases from V and 2 bases from J; junction bases left unmatched: 4. Germline V CDR1 and CDR2: SGHTA, FQGNSA. CDR3 length: 15 residues. As DNA, the CDR3 is TGTGCCAGCAGCTTTGGTAGCGGGAGACAAGAGACCCAGTACTTC. This codes for CASSFGSGRQETQYF. The whole variable domain, remainder taken from reference TRBV7-2 and TRBJ2-5, is GAGVSQSPSNKVTEKGKDVELRCDPISGHTALYWYRQSLGQGLEFLIYFQGNSAPDKSGLPSDRFSAERTGGSVSTLTIQRTQQEDSAVYLCASSFGSGRQETQYFGPGTRLLVL.

V is TRBV7-2 and J is TRBJ2-1; 11 nucleotides line up with TRBD2. The CDR3 runs 15 residues. V shed 2 bases and J 10 bases; nucleotides not matched to a gene: 7. CDR1 is SGHTA and CDR2 is FQGNSA in the germline V gene. The CDR3 is CASSLSASGRIEQFF. The CDR3 DNA reads as TGTGCCAGCAGCTTATCAGCTAGCGGGAGGATAGAGCAGTTCTTC.

The J gene is TRBJ1-5, the V gene TRBV30, with TRBD1 identical over 8 bases. The V and J ends lost 0 bases and 7 bases, in that order; junction bases with no gene match: 2. Germline CDR1 reads GTSNPN; CDR2 reads SVGIG (reference sequence). The CDR3 is made up of 13 amino acids. In DNA, the CDR3 is TGTGCCTGGAGTGTAACAGGGGGACAGCCCCAGCATTTT. Protein product: CAWSVTGGQPQHF. Based on the CDR3 plus reference TRBV30 and TRBJ1-5, the full variable domain is SQTIHQWPATLVQPVGSPLSLECTVEGTSNPNLYWYRQAAGRGLQLLFYSVGIGQISSEVPQNLSASRPQDRQFILSSKKLLLSDSGFYLCAWSVTGGQPQHFGDGTRLSIL.

This clone was counted only a few times. The V gene is TRBV5-1, the J gene TRBJ2-2; TRBD2 matches at 7 bases. This CDR3 has 16 amino acids. Germline V CDR1 and CDR2: SGHRS, YFSETQ. V lost 0 bases to trimming and J lost 1 base; unmatched junction nucleotides: 3. The chain's CDR3 is CASSLVGTMNTGELFF. CDR3 sequence (DNA): TGCGCCAGCAGCTTGGTCGGGACTATGAACACCGGGGAGCTGTTTTTT. The variable domain in full, completed from reference TRBV5-1 and TRBJ2-2, reads KAGVTQTPRYLIKTRGQQVTLSCSPISGHRSVSWYQQTPGQGLQFLFEYFSETQRNKGNFPGRFSGRQFSNSRSEMNVSTLELGDSALYLCASSLVGTMNTGELFFGEGSRLTVL.

This clone appeared a few times. V and J are TRBV5-6 and TRBJ2-1; 7 positions match TRBD2. With V trimmed by 3 bases and J by 9 bases, 6 bases remained unmatched. From germline, CDR1 is SGHDT and CDR2 YYEEEE. There are 13 residues in the CDR3. The CDR3 region has the DNA TGTGCCAGCAGCTGGGGGGGTACAGCTGAGCAGTTCTTC. It translates to CASSWGGTAEQFF.

The chain has TRBV11-2 and TRBJ2-1; D remains ambiguous. The V gene's germline CDR1 is SGHAT and CDR2 FQNNGV. V was clipped by 0 bases and J by 8 bases, with 8 bases between them. The CDR3 sequence is 13 residues long. CDR3 region: CASSLDMGDEQFF. In DNA, the CDR3 is TGTGCCAGCAGCTTAGATATGGGCGATGAGCAGTTCTTC.

This clone was found a few times. The rearrangement joins TRBV4-1 to TRBJ2-3, with D possibly being TRBD1 (6 bases). The CDR3 has 17 residues. V was clipped by 2 bases and J by 1 base, with 16 bases between them. Germline loops: CDR1 MGHRA, CDR2 YSYEKL. The CDR3 sequence is CASSQRGIGSGTDTQYF. In nucleotides, the CDR3 is TGCGCCAGCAGCCAAAGGGGGATAGGGTCAGGCACAGATACGCAGTATTTT.

This clone was picked up a small number of times. The chain has TRBV27 and TRBJ2-5; no firm D call. The CDR3 has 14 amino acids. Per the germline V gene, CDR1 is MNHEY and CDR2 is SMNVEV (reference sequence). Trimming pared 0 bases from V and 5 bases from J, leaving 10 bases between. CDR3 loop: CASSLSLRRETQYF. CDR3 coding DNA: TGTGCCAGCAGTTTATCGTTGAGGCGGGAGACCCAGTACTTC.

A few counts support this clone. The V and J genes are TRBV6-6 and TRBJ2-1; 11 nucleotides agree with TRBD2. V trimming: 5 bases; J trimming: 9 bases; junction bases outside the gene matches: 9. The CDR3 consists of 15 residues. The germline gives CDR1 MNHNY, CDR2 SVGAGI (reference sequence). The CDR3 loop is CASSKGLAGFGEQFF. The DNA for the CDR3 is TGTGCCAGCAGTAAAGGACTAGCGGGTTTTGGTGAGCAGTTCTTC.

This clone was seen a handful of times. J is TRBJ1-2 and V is TRBV6-1, with 9 bases aligning to TRBD1. Germline V gene lookup returns CDR1 MNHNS and CDR2 SASEGT. V was clipped by 5 bases and J by 4 bases; unmatched bases: 5. The CDR3 has 14 amino acids. Here the CDR3 DNA reads TGTGCCAGCAGTCTTGGGACAGGGCTCTATGGCTACACCTTC. Translated, it gives CASSLGTGLYGYTF.

A few counts support this clone. This chain joins TRBV10-2 and TRBJ2-2; 8 nucleotides match TRBD2. This CDR3 is 16 amino acids long. J gave up 5 bases and V 4 bases, and 9 bases lay outside the gene matches. Germline-derived CDR1 and CDR2 are WSHSY and SAAADI. CDR3 sequence: CASSGHRAGDTGELFF. The CDR3 nucleotides read TGCGCCAGCAGTGGCCATCGAGCGGGAGATACCGGGGAGCTGTTTTTT.

The J gene is TRBJ2-3, the V gene TRBV25-1; D is uncertain. The CDR3 spans 14 residues. The V end was cut by 4 bases, the J end by 0 bases, with 8 bases between. From germline, CDR1 is MGHDK and CDR2 SYGVNS. This CDR3 reads CASSVPSSTDTQYF. CDR3 DNA: TGTGCCAGCAGTGTTCCCTCTAGCACAGATACGCAGTATTTT. The variable domain in full, completed from reference TRBV25-1 and TRBJ2-3, reads EADIYQTPRYLVIGTGKKITLECSQTMGHDKMYWYQQDPGMELHLIHYSYGVNSTEKGDLSSESTVSRIRTEHFPLTLESARPSHTSQYLCASSVPSSTDTQYFGPGTRLTVL.

This sequence joins TRBV29-1 and TRBJ2-1; 9 bases agree with TRBD1. CDR3 size: 14 residues. Germline V gene sequence: CDR1 SQVTM, CDR2 ANQGSEA. The J segment lost 6 bases and the V segment lost 3 bases, leaving 6 bases of the junction unmatched. The DNA for the CDR3 is TGCAGCGTTGACCCGGGACAGGGTTTCAATGAGCAGTTCTTC. This gives the protein CSVDPGQGFNEQFF.

This clone has a handful of counts. This sequence joins TRBV30 and TRBJ2-1, with D perhaps TRBD2 (7 bases). The CDR3 totals 11 residues. Germline lookup yields CDR1 GTSNPN and CDR2 SVGIG (reference sequence). Trimming left V 4 bases short and J 10 bases short, with 11 bases between. The CDR3 here is CAWTEGGEQFF. In DNA, the CDR3 is TGTGCCTGGACCGAGGGGGGGGAGCAGTTCTTC.

The chain employs TRBV5-6 and TRBJ2-1; 10 nucleotides match TRBD2. Per germline, CDR1 SGHDT and CDR2 YYEEEE. Trimming took 3 bases from V and 0 from J; bases not matched to a gene: 3. The CDR3 runs to 16 residues. The CDR3 loop reads CASSSPSGSSYNEQFF. The CDR3 nucleotides are TGTGCCAGCAGCTCCCCTAGCGGGAGCTCCTACAATGAGCAGTTCTTC.

This clone appeared a few times. The chain employs TRBV13 and TRBJ2-5; TRBD1 might be the D (6 bases). CDR1 is PRHDT, CDR2 FYEKMQ, per germline (reference sequence). The V and J ends lost 0 bases and 3 bases respectively, with 17 bases between them. The CDR3 length is 17 residues. The CDR3 is CASSLGQGVGPEETQYF. The CDR3 DNA reads as TGTGCCAGCAGCTTAGGACAGGGAGTCGGGCCTGAAGAGACCCAGTACTTC.